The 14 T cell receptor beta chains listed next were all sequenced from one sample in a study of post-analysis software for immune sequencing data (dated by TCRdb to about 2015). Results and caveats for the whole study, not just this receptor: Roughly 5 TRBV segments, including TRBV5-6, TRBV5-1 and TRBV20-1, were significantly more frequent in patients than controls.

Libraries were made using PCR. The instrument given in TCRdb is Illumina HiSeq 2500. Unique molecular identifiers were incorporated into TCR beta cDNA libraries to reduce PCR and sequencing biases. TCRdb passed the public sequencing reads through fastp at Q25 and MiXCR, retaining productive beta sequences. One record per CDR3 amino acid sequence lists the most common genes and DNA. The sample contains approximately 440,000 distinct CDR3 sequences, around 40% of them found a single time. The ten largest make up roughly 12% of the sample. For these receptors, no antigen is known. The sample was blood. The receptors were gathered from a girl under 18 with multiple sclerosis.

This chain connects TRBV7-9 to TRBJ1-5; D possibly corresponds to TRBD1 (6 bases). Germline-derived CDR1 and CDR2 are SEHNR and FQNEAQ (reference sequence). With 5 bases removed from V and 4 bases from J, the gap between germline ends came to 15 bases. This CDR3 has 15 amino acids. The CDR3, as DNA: TGTGCCAGCAGCGGAGGTGGGGGCTTGAATCAGCCCCAGCATTTT. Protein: CASSGGGGLNQPQHF.

This CDR3 is CASSVDRGREQFF. DNA for the CDR3: TGTGCCAGCAGCGTGGACAGGGGTCGCGAGCAGTTCTTC. This chain joins TRBV9 and TRBJ2-1, with 9 bases aligning to TRBD1. The CDR3 runs to 13 residues. The V segment lost 2 bases and the J segment 10 bases; nucleotides outside the gene matches: 4. Germline V gene data show CDR1 as SGDLS and CDR2 as YYNGEE.

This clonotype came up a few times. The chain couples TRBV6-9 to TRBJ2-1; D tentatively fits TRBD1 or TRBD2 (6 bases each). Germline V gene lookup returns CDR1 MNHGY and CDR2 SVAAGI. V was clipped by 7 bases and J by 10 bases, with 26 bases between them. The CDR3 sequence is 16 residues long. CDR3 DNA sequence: TGTGCCAGCACCTCGAGGGGGGACCGCCCGACGAGAGAGCAGTTCTTC. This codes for CASTSRGDRPTREQFF.

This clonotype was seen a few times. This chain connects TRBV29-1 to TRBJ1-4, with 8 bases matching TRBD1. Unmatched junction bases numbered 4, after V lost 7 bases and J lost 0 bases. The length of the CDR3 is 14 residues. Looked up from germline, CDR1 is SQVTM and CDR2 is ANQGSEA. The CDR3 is CSALQGATNEKLFF. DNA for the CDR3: TGCAGCGCCTTACAGGGGGCAACTAATGAAAAACTGTTTTTT.

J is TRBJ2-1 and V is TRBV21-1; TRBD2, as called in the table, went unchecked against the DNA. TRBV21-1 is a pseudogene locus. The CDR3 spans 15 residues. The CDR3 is CASIYPTSGYNEQFF. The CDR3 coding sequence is TGTGCCAGCATCTACCCCACTAGCGGGTACAATGAGCAGTTCTTC.

The chain's CDR3 is CASSSLIAGIYNEQFF. The CDR3, as DNA: TGTGCCAGCAGTTCCCTCATAGCGGGTATCTACAATGAGCAGTTCTTC. The rearrangement links TRBV28 to TRBJ2-1, with TRBD2 matching 7 bases. Germline V gene lookup returns CDR1 MDHEN and CDR2 SYDVKM. The CDR3 contains 16 residues. The V gene end was trimmed by 4 bases and the J gene end by 3 bases; junction bases not matched to a gene: 9.

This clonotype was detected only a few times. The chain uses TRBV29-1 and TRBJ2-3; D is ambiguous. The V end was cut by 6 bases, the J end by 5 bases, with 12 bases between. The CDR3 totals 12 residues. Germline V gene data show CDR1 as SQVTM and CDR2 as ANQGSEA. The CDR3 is CSVELGEDTQYF. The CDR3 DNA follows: TGCAGCGTAGAGCTAGGAGAAGATACGCAGTATTTT.

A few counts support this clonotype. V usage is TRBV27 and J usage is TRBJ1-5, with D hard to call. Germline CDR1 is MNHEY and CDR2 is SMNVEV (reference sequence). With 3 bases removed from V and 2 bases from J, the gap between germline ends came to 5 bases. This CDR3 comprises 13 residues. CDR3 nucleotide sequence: TGTGCCAGCAGTTTTGCAGGCAATCAGCCCCAGCATTTT. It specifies CASSFAGNQPQHF.

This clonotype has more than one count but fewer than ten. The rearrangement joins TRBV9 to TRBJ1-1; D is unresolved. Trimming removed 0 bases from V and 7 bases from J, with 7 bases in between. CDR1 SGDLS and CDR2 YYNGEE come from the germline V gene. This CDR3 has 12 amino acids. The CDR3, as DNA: TGTGCCAGCAGCGTAGAGACCGGTGAAGCTTTCTTT. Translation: CASSVETGEAFF.

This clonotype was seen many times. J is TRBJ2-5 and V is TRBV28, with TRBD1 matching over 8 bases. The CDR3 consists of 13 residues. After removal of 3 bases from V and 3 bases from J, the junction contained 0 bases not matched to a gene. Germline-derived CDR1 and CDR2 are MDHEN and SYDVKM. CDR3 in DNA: TGTGCCAGCAGTTTGGACAGGGAAGAGACCCAGTACTTC. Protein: CASSLDREETQYF.

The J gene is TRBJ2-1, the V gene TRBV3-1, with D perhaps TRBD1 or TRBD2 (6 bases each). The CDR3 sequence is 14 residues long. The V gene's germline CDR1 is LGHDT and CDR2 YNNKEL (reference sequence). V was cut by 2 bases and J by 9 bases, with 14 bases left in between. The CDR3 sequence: CASSQPPQGGEQFF. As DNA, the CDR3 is TGTGCCAGCAGCCAACCCCCACAGGGAGGTGAGCAGTTCTTC.

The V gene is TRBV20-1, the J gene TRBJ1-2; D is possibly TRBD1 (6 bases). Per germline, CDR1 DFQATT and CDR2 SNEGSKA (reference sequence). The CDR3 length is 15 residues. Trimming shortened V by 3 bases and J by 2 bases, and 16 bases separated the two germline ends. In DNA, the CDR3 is TGCAGTGCTAGGTCGCGGGACATAGAAAACTATGGCTACACCTTC. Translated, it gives CSARSRDIENYGYTF.

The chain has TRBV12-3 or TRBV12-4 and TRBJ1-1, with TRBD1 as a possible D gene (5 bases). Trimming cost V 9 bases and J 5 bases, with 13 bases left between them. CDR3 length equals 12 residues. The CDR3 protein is CASVRGGTEAFF. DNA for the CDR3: TGTGCCAGTGTACGGGGGGGGACTGAAGCTTTCTTT.

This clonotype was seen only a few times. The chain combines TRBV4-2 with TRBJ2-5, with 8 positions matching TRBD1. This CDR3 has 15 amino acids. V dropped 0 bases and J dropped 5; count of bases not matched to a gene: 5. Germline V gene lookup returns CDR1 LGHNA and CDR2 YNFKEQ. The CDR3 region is CASSQDPRGLETQYF. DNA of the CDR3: TGTGCCAGCAGCCAAGATCCCAGGGGGCTTGAGACCCAGTACTTC.